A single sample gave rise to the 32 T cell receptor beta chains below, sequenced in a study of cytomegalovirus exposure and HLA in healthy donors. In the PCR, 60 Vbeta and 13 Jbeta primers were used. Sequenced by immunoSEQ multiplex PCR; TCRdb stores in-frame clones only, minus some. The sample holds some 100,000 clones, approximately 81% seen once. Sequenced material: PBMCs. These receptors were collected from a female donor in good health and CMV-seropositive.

The DNA for the CDR3 is TGTGCCAGCAGTTTCGGGGTAGCGGGTCGGGTAGATACGCAGTATTTT. Protein product: CASSFGVAGRVDTQYF. The genes are TRBV27 and TRBJ2-3, with 7 bases fitting TRBD2. V dropped 3 bases and J dropped 5; count of bases not matched to a gene: 11. CDR1 MNHEY and CDR2 SMNVEV come from the germline V gene (reference sequence). The CDR3 is 16 residues long.

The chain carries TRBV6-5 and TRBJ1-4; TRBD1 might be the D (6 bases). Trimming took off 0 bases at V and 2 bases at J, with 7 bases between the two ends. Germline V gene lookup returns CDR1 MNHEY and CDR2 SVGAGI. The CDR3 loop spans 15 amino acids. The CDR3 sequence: CASSYSGGTNEKLFF. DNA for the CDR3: TGTGCCAGCAGTTACTCAGGGGGTACTAATGAAAAACTGTTTTTT.

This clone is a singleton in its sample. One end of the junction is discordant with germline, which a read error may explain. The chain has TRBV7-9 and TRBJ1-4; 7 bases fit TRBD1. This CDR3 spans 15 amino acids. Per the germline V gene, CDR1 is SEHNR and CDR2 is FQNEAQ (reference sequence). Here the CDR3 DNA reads TGTGCCAGCAGCCTAGCGGGACAGCGAAATGAAAAACTGTTTTTT. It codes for CASSLAGQRNEKLFF.

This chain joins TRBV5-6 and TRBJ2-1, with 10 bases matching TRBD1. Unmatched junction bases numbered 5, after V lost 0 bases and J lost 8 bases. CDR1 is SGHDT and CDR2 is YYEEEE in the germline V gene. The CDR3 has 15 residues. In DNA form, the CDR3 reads TGTGCCAGCAGCTTGGGGGGACAGGGGCTCCATGAGCAGTTCTTC. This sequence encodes CASSLGGQGLHEQFF.

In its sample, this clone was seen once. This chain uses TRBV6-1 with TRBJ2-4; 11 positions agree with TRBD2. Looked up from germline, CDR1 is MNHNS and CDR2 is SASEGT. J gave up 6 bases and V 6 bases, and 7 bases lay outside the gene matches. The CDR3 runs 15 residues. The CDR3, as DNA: TGTGCCAGCAGCCCGGGACTAGCGGCATTAAACATTCAGTACTTC. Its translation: CASSPGLAALNIQYF.

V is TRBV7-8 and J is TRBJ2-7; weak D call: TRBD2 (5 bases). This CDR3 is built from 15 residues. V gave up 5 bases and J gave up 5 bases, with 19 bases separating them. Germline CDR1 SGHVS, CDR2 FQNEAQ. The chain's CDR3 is CASSLGGVRVHEQYF. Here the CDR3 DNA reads TGTGCCAGCAGCCTAGGAGGAGTGCGGGTCCACGAGCAGTACTTC.

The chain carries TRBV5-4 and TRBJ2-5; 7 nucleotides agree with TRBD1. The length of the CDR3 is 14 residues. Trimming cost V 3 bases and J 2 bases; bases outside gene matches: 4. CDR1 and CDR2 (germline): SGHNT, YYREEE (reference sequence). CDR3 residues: CASSSYRGQETQYF. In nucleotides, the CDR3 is TGTGCCAGCAGCTCATACAGGGGTCAAGAGACCCAGTACTTC.

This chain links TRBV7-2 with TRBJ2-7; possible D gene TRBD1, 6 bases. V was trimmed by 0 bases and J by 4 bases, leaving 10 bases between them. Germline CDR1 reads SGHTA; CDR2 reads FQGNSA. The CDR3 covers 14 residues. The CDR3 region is CASSLAGGVYEQYF. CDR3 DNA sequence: TGTGCCAGCAGCTTAGCAGGGGGTGTATACGAGCAGTACTTC.

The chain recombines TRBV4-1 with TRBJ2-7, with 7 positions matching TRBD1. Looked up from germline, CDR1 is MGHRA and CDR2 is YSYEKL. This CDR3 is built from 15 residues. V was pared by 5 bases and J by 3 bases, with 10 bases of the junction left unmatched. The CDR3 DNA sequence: TGCGCCAGCAGCTCACAGGGGCAGGGGCTCTACGAGCAGTACTTC. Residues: CASSSQGQGLYEQYF.

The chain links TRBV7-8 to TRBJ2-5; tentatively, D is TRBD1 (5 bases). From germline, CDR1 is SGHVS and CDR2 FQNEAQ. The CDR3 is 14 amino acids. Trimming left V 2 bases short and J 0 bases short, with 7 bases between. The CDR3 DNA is TGTGCCAGCAGCTTAAGGGGATACCAAGAGACCCAGTACTTC. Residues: CASSLRGYQETQYF. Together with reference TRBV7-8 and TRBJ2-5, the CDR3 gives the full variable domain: GAGVSQSPRYKVAKRGQDVALRCDPISGHVSLFWYQQALGQGPEFLTYFQNEAQLDKSGLPSDRFFAERPEGSVSTLKIQRTQQEDSAVYLCASSLRGYQETQYFGPGTRLLVL.

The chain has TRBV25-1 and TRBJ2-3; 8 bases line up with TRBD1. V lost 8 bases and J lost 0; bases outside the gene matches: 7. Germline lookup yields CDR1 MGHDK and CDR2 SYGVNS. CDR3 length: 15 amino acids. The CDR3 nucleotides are TGTGCCAGCTCCCGGACAGGGCCTAGCACAGATACGCAGTATTTT. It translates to CASSRTGPSTDTQYF.

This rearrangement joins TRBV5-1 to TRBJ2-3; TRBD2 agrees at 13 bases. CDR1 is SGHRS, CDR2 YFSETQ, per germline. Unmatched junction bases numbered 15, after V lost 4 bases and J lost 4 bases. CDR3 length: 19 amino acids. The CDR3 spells CASSGRLAGGLLSADTQYF. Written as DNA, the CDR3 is TGCGCCAGCAGCGGGCGACTAGCGGGAGGCCTGCTATCGGCAGATACGCAGTATTTT. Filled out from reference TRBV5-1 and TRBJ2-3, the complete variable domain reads KAGVTQTPRYLIKTRGQQVTLSCSPISGHRSVSWYQQTPGQGLQFLFEYFSETQRNKGNFPGRFSGRQFSNSRSEMNVSTLELGDSALYLCASSGRLAGGLLSADTQYFGPGTRLTVL.

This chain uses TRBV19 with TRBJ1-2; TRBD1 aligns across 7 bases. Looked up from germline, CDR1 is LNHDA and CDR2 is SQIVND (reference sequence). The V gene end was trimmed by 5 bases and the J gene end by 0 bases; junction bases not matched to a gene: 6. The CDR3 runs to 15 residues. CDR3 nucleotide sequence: TGTGCCAGTAGTGGGGACAGCGTAGCTAACTATGGCTACACCTTC. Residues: CASSGDSVANYGYTF.

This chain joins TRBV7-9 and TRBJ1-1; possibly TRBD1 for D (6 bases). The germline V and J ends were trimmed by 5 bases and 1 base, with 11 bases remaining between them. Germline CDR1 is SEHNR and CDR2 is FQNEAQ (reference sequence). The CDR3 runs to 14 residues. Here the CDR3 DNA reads TGTGCCAGCAGCATGCCGGGACAGAACACTGAAGCTTTCTTT. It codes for CASSMPGQNTEAFF.

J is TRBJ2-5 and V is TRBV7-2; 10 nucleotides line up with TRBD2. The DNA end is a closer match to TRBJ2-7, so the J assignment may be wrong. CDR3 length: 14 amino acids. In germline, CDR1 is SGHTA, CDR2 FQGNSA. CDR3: CASSSAGGLSEQYF. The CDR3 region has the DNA TGTGCCAGCAGTTCAGCGGGAGGGCTGTCCGAGCAGTACTTC.

The DNA for the CDR3 is TGTGCCAGCAGTTCCGGTAGGGGGTCGGAGAACACTGAAGCTTTCTTT. It yields the protein CASSSGRGSENTEAFF. The chain combines TRBV7-9 with TRBJ1-1, with TRBD1 as a possible D gene (6 bases). The CDR3 totals 16 residues. V lost 6 bases to trimming and J lost 1 base, with 18 bases between them. CDR1 is SEHNR, CDR2 FQNEAQ, per germline (reference sequence).

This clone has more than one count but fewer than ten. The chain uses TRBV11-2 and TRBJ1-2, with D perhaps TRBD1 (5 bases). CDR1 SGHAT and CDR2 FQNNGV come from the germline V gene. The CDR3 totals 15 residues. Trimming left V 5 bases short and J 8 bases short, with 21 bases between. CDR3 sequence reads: CASSTPRGRVRGYTF. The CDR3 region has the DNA TGTGCCAGCAGCACCCCTCGTGGCAGGGTTCGCGGCTACACCTTC.

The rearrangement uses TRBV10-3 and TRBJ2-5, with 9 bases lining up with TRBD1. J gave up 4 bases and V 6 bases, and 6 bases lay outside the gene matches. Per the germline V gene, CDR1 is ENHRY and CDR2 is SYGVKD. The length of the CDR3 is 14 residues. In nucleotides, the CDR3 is TGTGCCATCAGGGCAGACAGGGGGGGAGAGACCCAGTACTTC. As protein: CAIRADRGGETQYF.

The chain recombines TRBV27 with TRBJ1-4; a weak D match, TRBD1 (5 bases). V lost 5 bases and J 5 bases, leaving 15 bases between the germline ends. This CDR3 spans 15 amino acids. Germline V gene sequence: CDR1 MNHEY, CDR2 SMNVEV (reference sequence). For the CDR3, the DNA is TGTGCCAGCAGTGGTCAGGGCCCGTGGAATGAAAAACTGTTTTTT. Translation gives CASSGQGPWNEKLFF.

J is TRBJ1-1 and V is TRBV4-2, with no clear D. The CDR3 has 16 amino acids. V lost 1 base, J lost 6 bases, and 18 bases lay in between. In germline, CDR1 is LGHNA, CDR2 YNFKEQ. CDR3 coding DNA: TGTGCCAGCAGCCAAGCGATGGAGACGGTCTTGGCTGAAGCTTTCTTT. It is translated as CASSQAMETVLAEAFF.

DNA of the CDR3: TGTGCCAGCAGCGCATCCACCCTGGGGGGTGAAAAACTGTTTTTT. The encoded protein is CASSASTLGGEKLFF. This sequence joins TRBV9 and TRBJ1-4; a possible D gene is TRBD1 (5 bases). Germline V gives CDR1 SGDLS, CDR2 YYNGEE. This CDR3 region has 15 residues. Trimming pared 3 bases from V and 7 bases from J, leaving 16 bases between.

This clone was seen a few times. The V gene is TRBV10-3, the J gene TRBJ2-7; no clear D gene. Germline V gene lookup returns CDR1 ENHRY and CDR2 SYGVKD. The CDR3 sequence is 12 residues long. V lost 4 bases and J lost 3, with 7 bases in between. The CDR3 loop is CAISGTDYEQYF. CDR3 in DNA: TGTGCCATCAGTGGTACAGACTACGAGCAGTACTTC.

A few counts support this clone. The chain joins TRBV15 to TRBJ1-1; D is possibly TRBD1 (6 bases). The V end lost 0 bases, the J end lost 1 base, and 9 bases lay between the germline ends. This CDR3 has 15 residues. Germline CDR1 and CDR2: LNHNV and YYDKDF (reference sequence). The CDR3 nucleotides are TGTGCCACCAGCAGAGATAAGGGGGAGAACACTGAAGCTTTCTTT. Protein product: CATSRDKGENTEAFF.

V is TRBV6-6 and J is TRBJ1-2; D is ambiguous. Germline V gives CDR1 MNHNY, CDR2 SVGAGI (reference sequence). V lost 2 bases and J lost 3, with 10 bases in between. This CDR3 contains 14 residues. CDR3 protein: CASSYPGRDYGYTF. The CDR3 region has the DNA TGTGCCAGCAGTTACCCCGGGAGGGACTATGGCTACACCTTC.

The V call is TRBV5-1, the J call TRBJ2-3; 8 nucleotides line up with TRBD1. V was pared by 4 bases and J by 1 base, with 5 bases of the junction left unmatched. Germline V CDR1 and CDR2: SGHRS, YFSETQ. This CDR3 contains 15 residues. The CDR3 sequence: CASSPRGRGTDTQYF. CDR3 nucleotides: TGCGCCAGCAGCCCCAGGGGGCGCGGCACAGATACGCAGTATTTT.

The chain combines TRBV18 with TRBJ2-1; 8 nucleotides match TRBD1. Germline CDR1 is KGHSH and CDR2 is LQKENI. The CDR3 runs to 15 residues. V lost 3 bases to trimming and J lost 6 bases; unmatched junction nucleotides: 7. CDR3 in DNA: TGTGCCAGCTCACCGAACAGGGGGGCGGGCAATGAGCAGTTCTTC. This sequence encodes CASSPNRGAGNEQFF. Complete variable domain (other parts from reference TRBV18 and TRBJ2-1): NAGVMQNPRHLVRRRGQEARLRCSPMKGHSHVYWYRQLPEEGLKFMVYLQKENIIDESGMPKERFSAEFPKEGPSILRIQQVVRGDSAAYFCASSPNRGAGNEQFFGPGTRLTVL.

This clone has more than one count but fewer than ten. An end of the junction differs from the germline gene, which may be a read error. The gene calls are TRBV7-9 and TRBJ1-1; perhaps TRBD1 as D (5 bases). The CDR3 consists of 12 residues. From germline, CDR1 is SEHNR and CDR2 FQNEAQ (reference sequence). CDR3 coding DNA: TGTTCCAGCAGCGACGGGGGCACTGAAGCTTTCTTT. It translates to CSSSDGGTEAFF.

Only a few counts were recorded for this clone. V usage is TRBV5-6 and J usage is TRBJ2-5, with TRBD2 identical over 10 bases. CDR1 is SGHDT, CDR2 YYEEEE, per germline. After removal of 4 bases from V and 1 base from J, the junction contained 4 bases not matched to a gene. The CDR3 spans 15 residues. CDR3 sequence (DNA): TGTGCCAGCAGCGGAGGACTAGCGGCCCAAGAGACCCAGTACTTC. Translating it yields CASSGGLAAQETQYF.

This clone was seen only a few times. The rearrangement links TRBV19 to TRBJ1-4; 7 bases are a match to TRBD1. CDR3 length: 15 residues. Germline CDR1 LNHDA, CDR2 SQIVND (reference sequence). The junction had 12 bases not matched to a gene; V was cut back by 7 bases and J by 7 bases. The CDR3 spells CASTGSRQGFEKLFF. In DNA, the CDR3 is TGTGCCAGTACAGGCTCGAGACAGGGCTTTGAAAAACTGTTTTTT. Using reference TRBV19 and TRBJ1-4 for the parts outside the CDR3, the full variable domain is DGGITQSPKYLFRKEGQNVTLSCEQNLNHDAMYWYRQDPGQGLRLIYYSQIVNDFQKGDIAEGYSVSREKKESFPLTVTSAQKNPTAFYLCASTGSRQGFEKLFFGSGTQLSVL.

CDR3 protein: CASSIAPRQGGYTF. The DNA for the CDR3 is TGTGCCAGTAGTATAGCCCCACGACAGGGCGGCTACACCTTC. This rearrangement joins TRBV19 to TRBJ1-2, with TRBD1 matching 7 bases. J was trimmed by 8 bases and V by 1 base; bases with no gene match: 7. This CDR3 comprises 14 residues. Germline CDR1 LNHDA, CDR2 SQIVND (reference sequence).

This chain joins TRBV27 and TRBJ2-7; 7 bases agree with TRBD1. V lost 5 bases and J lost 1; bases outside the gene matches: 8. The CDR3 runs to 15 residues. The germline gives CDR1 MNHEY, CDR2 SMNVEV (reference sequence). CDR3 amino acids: CASSPYRGRSYEQYF. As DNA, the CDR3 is TGTGCCAGCAGTCCCTACAGGGGAAGGTCCTACGAGCAGTACTTC.

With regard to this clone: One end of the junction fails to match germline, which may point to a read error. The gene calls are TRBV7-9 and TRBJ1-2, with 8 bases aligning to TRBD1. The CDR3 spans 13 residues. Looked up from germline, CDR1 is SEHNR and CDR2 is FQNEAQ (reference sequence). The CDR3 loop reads CSSSLGQGYGYTF. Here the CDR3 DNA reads TGTTCCAGCAGCTTAGGACAGGGTTATGGCTACACCTTC. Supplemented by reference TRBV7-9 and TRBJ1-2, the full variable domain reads DTGVSQNPRHKITKRGQNVTFRCDPISEHNRLYWYRQTLGQGPEFLTYFQNEAQLEKSRLLSDRFSAERPKGSFSTLEIQRTEQGDSAMYLCSSSLGQGYGYTFGSGTRLTVV.